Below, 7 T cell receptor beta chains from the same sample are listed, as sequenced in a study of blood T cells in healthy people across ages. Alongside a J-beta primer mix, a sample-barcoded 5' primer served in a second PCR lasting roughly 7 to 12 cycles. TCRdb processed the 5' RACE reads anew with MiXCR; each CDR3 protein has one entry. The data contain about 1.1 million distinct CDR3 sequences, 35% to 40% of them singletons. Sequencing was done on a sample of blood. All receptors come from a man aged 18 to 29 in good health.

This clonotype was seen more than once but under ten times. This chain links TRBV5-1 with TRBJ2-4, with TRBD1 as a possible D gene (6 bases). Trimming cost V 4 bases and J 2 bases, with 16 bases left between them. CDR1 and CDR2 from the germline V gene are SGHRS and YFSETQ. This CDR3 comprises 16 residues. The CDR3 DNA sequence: TGCGCCAGCAGCGACGGGACAAGCCCCACCAAAAACATTCAGTACTTC. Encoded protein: CASSDGTSPTKNIQYF.

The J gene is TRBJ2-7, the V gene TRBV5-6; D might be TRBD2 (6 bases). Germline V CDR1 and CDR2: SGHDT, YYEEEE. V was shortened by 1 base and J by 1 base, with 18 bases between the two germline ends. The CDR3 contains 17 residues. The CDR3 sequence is CASSLLGGGELSYEQYF. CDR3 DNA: TGTGCCAGCAGCTTGTTAGGTGGAGGGGAACTATCCTACGAGCAGTACTTC. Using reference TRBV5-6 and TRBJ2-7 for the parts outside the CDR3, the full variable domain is DAGVTQSPTHLIKTRGQQVTLRCSPKSGHDTVSWYQQALGQGPQFIFQYYEEEERQRGNFPDRFSGHQFPNYSSELNVNALLLGDSALYLCASSLLGGGELSYEQYFGPGTRLTVT.

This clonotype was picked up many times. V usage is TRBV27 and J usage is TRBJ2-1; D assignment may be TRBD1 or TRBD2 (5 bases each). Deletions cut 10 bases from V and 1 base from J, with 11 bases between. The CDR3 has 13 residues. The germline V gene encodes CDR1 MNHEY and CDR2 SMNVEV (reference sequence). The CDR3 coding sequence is TGTGCCACCCGTGGGGGTTCCTACAATGAGCAGTTCTTC. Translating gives CATRGGSYNEQFF.

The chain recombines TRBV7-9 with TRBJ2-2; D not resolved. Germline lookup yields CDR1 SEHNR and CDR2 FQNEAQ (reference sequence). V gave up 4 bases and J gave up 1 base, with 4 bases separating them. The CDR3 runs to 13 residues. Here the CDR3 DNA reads TGTGCCAGCAGCTCTTGGAACACCGGGGAGCTGTTTTTT. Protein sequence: CASSSWNTGELFF.

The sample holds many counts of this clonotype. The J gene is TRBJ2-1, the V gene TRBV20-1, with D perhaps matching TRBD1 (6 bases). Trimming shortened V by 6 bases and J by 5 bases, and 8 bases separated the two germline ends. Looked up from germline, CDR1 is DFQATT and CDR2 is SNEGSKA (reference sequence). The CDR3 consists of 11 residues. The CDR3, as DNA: TGCAGTGCCGACAGGAACAATGAGCAGTTCTTC. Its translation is CSADRNNEQFF.

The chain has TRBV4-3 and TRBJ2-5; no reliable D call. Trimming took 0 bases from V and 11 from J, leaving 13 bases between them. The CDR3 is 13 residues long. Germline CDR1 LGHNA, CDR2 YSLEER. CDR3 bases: TGCGCCAGCAGCCAAGATCAGGACGATGAGCAGTACTTC. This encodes CASSQDQDDEQYF.

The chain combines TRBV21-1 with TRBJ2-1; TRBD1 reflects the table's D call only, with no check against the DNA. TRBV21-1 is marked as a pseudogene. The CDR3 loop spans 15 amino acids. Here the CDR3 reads CASSAQGQGYYEQFF. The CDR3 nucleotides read TGTGCCAGCAGCGCCCAGGGACAGGGTTACTACGAGCAGTTCTTC.